Sequencing of this T cell receptor (beta chain) was carried out in a study of T cells in Graves' hyperthyroidism and ophthalmopathy. Study context: Any treatment followed the collection of peripheral blood at initial diagnosis.

The germline CDR1 and CDR2 sequences are MNHEY and SMNVEV (reference sequence). CDR3 length: 16 amino acids. The V end was cut by 6 bases, the J end by 1 base, with 19 bases between. Patients with uncontrolled infections, other autoimmune diseases, pregnancy or lactation were excluded. Clinical symptoms, serum thyroxine and TRAb, thyroid ultrasound and orbital computed tomography together formed the diagnostic basis. This clonotype appeared many times. Researchers amplified the TCR beta CDR3 regions from RNA transcripts. The HTBI set primed first-round TCR CDR3 RT-PCR. One entry per CDR3 protein results from TCRdb running MiXCR on the multiplex PCR reads. The table lists over 500,000 distinct CDR3 sequences, about 16% of them singletons.

The receptor comes from a woman between 25 and 40 years old with Graves' ophthalmopathy. The specimen was blood. The chain is built from TRBV27 and TRBJ2-7; the D gene is possibly TRBD2 (5 bases). Here the CDR3 DNA reads TGTGCCAGCAGCCCCCTTTTCGGGATTGGATCCTACGAGCAGTACTTC. It codes for CASSPLFGIGSYEQYF.